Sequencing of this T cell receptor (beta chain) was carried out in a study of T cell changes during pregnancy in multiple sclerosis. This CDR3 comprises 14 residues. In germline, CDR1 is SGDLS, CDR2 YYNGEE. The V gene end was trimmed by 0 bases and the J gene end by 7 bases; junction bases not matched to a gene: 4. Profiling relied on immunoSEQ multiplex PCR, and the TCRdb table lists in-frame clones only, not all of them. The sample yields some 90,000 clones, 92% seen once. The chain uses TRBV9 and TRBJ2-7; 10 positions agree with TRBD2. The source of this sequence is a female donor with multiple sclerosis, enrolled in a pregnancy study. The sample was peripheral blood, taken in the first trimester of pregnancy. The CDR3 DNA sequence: TGTGCCAGCAGCGTAGATGGACTAGCGGATGAGCAGTACTTC. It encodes CASSVDGLADEQYF.